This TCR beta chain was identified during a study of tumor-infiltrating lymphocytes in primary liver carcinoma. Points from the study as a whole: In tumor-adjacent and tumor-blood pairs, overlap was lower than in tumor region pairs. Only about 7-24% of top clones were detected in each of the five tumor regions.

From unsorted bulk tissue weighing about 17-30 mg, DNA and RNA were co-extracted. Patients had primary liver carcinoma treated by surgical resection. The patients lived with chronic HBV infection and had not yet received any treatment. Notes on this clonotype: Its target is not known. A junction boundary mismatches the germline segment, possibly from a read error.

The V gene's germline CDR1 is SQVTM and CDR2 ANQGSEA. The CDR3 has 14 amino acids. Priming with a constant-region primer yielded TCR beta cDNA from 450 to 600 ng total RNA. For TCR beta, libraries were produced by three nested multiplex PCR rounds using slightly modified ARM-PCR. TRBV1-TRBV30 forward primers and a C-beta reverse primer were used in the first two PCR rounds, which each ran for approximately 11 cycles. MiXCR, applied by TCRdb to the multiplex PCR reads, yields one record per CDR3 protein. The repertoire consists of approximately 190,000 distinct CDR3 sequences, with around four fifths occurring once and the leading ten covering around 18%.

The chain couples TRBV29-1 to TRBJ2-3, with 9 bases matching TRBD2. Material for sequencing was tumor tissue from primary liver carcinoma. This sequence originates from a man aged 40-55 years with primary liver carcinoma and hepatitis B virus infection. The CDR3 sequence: CSVGASGGPDKQYF. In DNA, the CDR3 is TGTAGCGTGGGGGCCAGCGGGGGGCCAGATAAGCAGTATTTT.